One sample yielded the 22 T cell receptor beta chains listed below, sequenced in a study of cytomegalovirus exposure and HLA in healthy donors. Repertoires were generated with immunoSEQ multiplex PCR, while TCRdb's copy carries only in-frame clones and drops some. This sample carries 90,000 to 130,000 clones, approximately 96% of them seen once, and the ten largest clones take under 0.75%. Sequencing input: PBMCs. The source of these receptors is a woman between 18 and 30 years old in good health and CMV-seronegative.

V gene TRBV25-1 combines with J gene TRBJ1-6, with 7 positions matching TRBD1. The CDR3 spans 14 residues. The germline CDR1 and CDR2 sequences are MGHDK and SYGVNS. J was trimmed by 7 bases and V by 6 bases; bases with no gene match: 6. The CDR3 coding sequence is TGTGCCAGCAGCACAGAGACAGGGAATTCACCCCTCCACTTT. This gives the protein CASSTETGNSPLHF. The full variable domain, with the rest looked up from reference TRBV25-1 and TRBJ1-6, is EADIYQTPRYLVIGTGKKITLECSQTMGHDKMYWYQQDPGMELHLIHYSYGVNSTEKGDLSSESTVSRIRTEHFPLTLESARPSHTSQYLCASSTETGNSPLHFGNGTRLTVT.

The chain combines TRBV18 with TRBJ1-4; TRBD1 might be the D (6 bases). Germline assignment: CDR1 KGHSH and CDR2 LQKENI. The ends were cut back, 6 bases at V and 2 bases at J, with 10 bases in the middle. The CDR3 has 14 amino acids. CDR3 nucleotide sequence: TGTGCCAGCTCTTCAGACAGGACTAATGAAAAACTGTTTTTT. Protein sequence: CASSSDRTNEKLFF.

V and J are TRBV9 and TRBJ2-3; 8 bases fit TRBD2. The CDR3 extends over 15 amino acids. V lost 3 bases and J lost 1; bases outside the gene matches: 4. CDR1 SGDLS and CDR2 YYNGEE come from the germline V gene. CDR3 protein: CASSGGGRRTDTQYF. CDR3 in DNA: TGTGCCAGCAGCGGCGGGGGGAGACGCACAGATACGCAGTATTTT.

This clone has just one count. The chain combines TRBV6-1 with TRBJ2-1; the D gene is possibly TRBD1 (5 bases). Germline assignment: CDR1 MNHNS and CDR2 SASEGT. Between the trimmed V and J ends, which lost 4 bases and 8 bases, there was a span of 15 bases. The CDR3 consists of 14 residues. The chain's CDR3 is CASSGPPRVDEQFF. CDR3 DNA sequence: TGTGCCAGCAGTGGCCCACCCAGGGTCGATGAGCAGTTCTTC.

About this clone itself: Sequence at one end of the junction differs from germline and may be a read error. The chain couples TRBV7-7 to TRBJ2-1; D perhaps matches TRBD1 (5 bases). Germline V gene lookup returns CDR1 SSHAT and CDR2 FNYEAQ (reference sequence). This CDR3 comprises 15 residues. The CDR3 DNA follows: TGTGCTAGCAGCTTAGGCAGGGCTACCTACAATGAGCAGTTCTTC. As protein: CASSLGRATYNEQFF. The variable domain in full, completed from reference TRBV7-7 and TRBJ2-1, reads GAGVSQSPRYKVTKRGQDVTLRCDPISSHATLYWYQQALGQGPEFLTYFNYEAQPDKSGLPSDRFSAERPEGSISTLTIQRTEQRDSAMYRCASSLGRATYNEQFFGPGTRLTVL.

The genes are TRBV6-6 and TRBJ2-2; TRBD1 matches 7 bases. The junction had 2 bases not matched to a gene; V was cut back by 9 bases and J by 1 base. CDR1 and CDR2 from the germline V gene are MNHNY and SVGAGI (reference sequence). CDR3 length equals 13 residues. The CDR3 protein is CASRTGNTGELFF. The DNA for the CDR3 is TGTGCCAGTCGGACAGGGAACACCGGGGAGCTGTTTTTT.

The chain is built from TRBV5-6 and TRBJ2-5; D unclear. The CDR3 loop spans 15 amino acids. Per germline, CDR1 SGHDT and CDR2 YYEEEE. Trimming cost V 0 bases and J 3 bases, with 12 bases left between them. CDR3 in DNA: TGTGCCAGCAGCTTGGTGGCAGGCCTTGAAGAGACCCAGTACTTC. It specifies CASSLVAGLEETQYF.

This chain connects TRBV6-5 to TRBJ2-5, with a weak D call TRBD1 (5 bases). The CDR3 has 13 residues. Germline V lookup: CDR1 MNHEY, CDR2 SVGAGI. The V and J ends lost 2 bases and 4 bases respectively, with 8 bases between them. CDR3 sequence: CASSYAGLETQYF. CDR3 coding DNA: TGTGCCAGCAGTTACGCAGGGTTAGAGACCCAGTACTTC.

This clone was counted between two and nine times. Here the CDR3 reads CAWITTRRSGNTIYF. CDR3 DNA: TGTGCCTGGATTACGACAAGACGCTCTGGAAACACCATATATTTT. The chain links TRBV30 to TRBJ1-3; D ambiguous. This CDR3 has 15 amino acids. The ends were cut back, 4 bases at V and 0 bases at J, with 13 bases in the middle. CDR1 GTSNPN and CDR2 SVGIG come from the germline V gene (reference sequence).

The rearrangement links TRBV7-9 to TRBJ2-5; the D is unclear. The V end lost 5 bases, the J end lost 5 bases, and 9 bases lay between the germline ends. The CDR3 runs to 12 residues. Germline V gene lookup returns CDR1 SEHNR and CDR2 FQNEAQ (reference sequence). CDR3 amino acids: CASSRRSETQYF. CDR3 DNA sequence: TGTGCCAGCAGCCGCCGGTCTGAGACCCAGTACTTC. The whole variable domain, remainder taken from reference TRBV7-9 and TRBJ2-5, is DTGVSQNPRHKITKRGQNVTFRCDPISEHNRLYWYRQTLGQGPEFLTYFQNEAQLEKSRLLSDRFSAERPKGSFSTLEIQRTEQGDSAMYLCASSRRSETQYFGPGTRLLVL.

The chain links TRBV10-3 to TRBJ1-2; D unclear. V was pared by 1 base and J by 4 bases, with 10 bases between. The CDR3 is made up of 14 amino acids. Germline V gene sequence: CDR1 ENHRY, CDR2 SYGVKD. The CDR3: CAISELASSYGYTF. CDR3 nucleotide sequence: TGTGCCATCAGTGAGTTGGCATCTTCCTATGGCTACACCTTC.

V usage is TRBV7-7 and J usage is TRBJ2-3; 10 bases are a match to TRBD2. This CDR3 is 16 amino acids long. The germline V gene has CDR1 SSHAT and CDR2 FNYEAQ (reference sequence). With 5 bases clipped from V and 1 base from J, the junction kept 6 bases outside the gene matches. CDR3 amino acids: CASSPIAGGRTDTQYF. CDR3 DNA sequence: TGTGCCAGCAGCCCAATAGCGGGGGGACGCACAGATACGCAGTATTTT. Supplemented by reference TRBV7-7 and TRBJ2-3, the full variable domain reads GAGVSQSPRYKVTKRGQDVTLRCDPISSHATLYWYQQALGQGPEFLTYFNYEAQPDKSGLPSDRFSAERPEGSISTLTIQRTEQRDSAMYRCASSPIAGGRTDTQYFGPGTRLTVL.

The rearrangement uses TRBV29-1 and TRBJ1-3, with TRBD1 as a possible D gene (5 bases). The CDR3 is 13 residues long. CDR1 is SQVTM, CDR2 ANQGSEA, per germline. Trimming removed 6 bases at V and 4 bases at J, with 13 bases between. The CDR3: CSVSPDRGNTIYF. The CDR3 bases are TGCAGCGTCAGTCCTGACAGAGGAAACACCATATATTTT.

The CDR3 loop is CASSGGVSAGNTIYF. The CDR3 region has the DNA TGTGCCAGCAGTGGTGGAGTGTCAGCTGGAAACACCATATATTTT. The chain combines TRBV6-1 with TRBJ1-3; unclear D gene. Trimming took off 4 bases at V and 2 bases at J, with 12 bases between the two ends. The length of the CDR3 is 15 residues. Germline CDR1 reads MNHNS; CDR2 reads SASEGT.

The chain is built from TRBV2 and TRBJ2-3; no definite D call. V shed 6 bases and J shed 2 bases, with 9 bases lying between them. The germline CDR1 and CDR2 sequences are SNHLY and FYNNEI. The CDR3 extends over 13 amino acids. The CDR3 region has the DNA TGTGCCAGCAGCCAGGAAAACACAGATACGCAGTATTTT. The encoded protein is CASSQENTDTQYF.

The chain recombines TRBV18 with TRBJ2-2; no reliable D call. Germline V gene data show CDR1 as KGHSH and CDR2 as LQKENI. This CDR3 region has 16 residues. Trimming took off 1 base at V and 0 bases at J, with 9 bases between the two ends. This CDR3 reads CASSPLSQSNTGELFF. CDR3 bases: TGTGCCAGCTCACCACTTTCCCAGTCGAACACCGGGGAGCTGTTTTTT.

The rearrangement uses TRBV7-9 and TRBJ2-2; D perhaps matches TRBD2 (5 bases). The CDR3 loop spans 14 amino acids. V gave up 9 bases and J gave up 2 bases, with 13 bases separating them. Per germline, CDR1 SEHNR and CDR2 FQNEAQ (reference sequence). The CDR3, as DNA: TGTGCCAGGGATGGTGGAGGAAACACCGGGGAGCTGTTTTTT. This translates into CARDGGGNTGELFF.

The V gene is TRBV5-1, the J gene TRBJ2-7; TRBD1 agrees at 8 bases. CDR3 size: 15 residues. V lost 4 bases to trimming and J lost 0 bases; unmatched junction nucleotides: 6. The germline V gene has CDR1 SGHRS and CDR2 YFSETQ. In nucleotides, the CDR3 is TGCGCCAGCAGCCGCTTGACAGGGGCCTCCTACGAGCAGTACTTC. Translating gives CASSRLTGASYEQYF.

CDR3 in amino acids: CASSSHEAGELFF. CDR3 sequence (DNA): TGTGCCAGCAGCTCCCACGAGGCCGGGGAGCTGTTTTTT. The chain employs TRBV7-3 and TRBJ2-2; D remains ambiguous. The V gene lost 4 bases and the J gene lost 6 bases, with 9 bases spanning the gap. From germline, CDR1 is SGHTA and CDR2 FQGTGA. The CDR3 has 13 residues.

The chain links TRBV2 to TRBJ2-2, with D perhaps matching TRBD2 (5 bases). V was pared by 7 bases and J by 1 base, with 13 bases between. The CDR3 has 15 residues. CDR1 is SNHLY, CDR2 FYNNEI, per germline. CDR3 DNA sequence: TGTGCCAGCACCCCTAGAGGGAAGAACACCGGGGAGCTGTTTTTT. Translation: CASTPRGKNTGELFF.

This rearrangement joins TRBV7-2 to TRBJ1-3; possible D gene TRBD1, 5 bases. V lost 4 bases and J 0 bases, leaving 13 bases between the germline ends. The CDR3 totals 16 residues. Germline CDR1 and CDR2: SGHTA and FQGNSA. The CDR3 region has the DNA TGTGCCAGCAGCTATGCGGGGCTCGGCTCTGGAAACACCATATATTTT. This sequence encodes CASSYAGLGSGNTIYF.

The CDR3 loop is CASSLVVGHSNTEAFF. In DNA, the CDR3 is TGCGCCAGCAGCTTGGTCGTGGGGCACTCTAACACTGAAGCTTTCTTT. The chain is built from TRBV5-1 and TRBJ1-1; D is possibly TRBD1 (5 bases). Trimming shortened V by 0 bases and J by 2 bases, and 14 bases separated the two germline ends. The CDR3 length is 16 residues. Germline assignment: CDR1 SGHRS and CDR2 YFSETQ.